The entry below describes one T cell receptor beta chain. Its antigen is currently unknown. Both 60 Vbeta primers and 13 Jbeta primers went into the PCR. Assay used: immunoSEQ multiplex PCR; TCRdb lists only in-frame clones, some missing. The data contain approximately 130,000 clones, more than 80% of them singletons. This entry belongs to a study of cytomegalovirus exposure and HLA in healthy donors. General observations from the study: When analyzed later, the rates of TCR association showed variation by HLA locus, with DRB1 the most and HLA-C the fewest. Across donors, most TCRs were seen rarely, yet some public ones were widespread. A later analysis appeared to link common viral pathogens to several of the most significant clusters. Reportedly, cytomegalovirus status was diagnosed with high sensitivity and specificity.

The CDR3 is 12 residues long. V lost 6 bases and J 2 bases, leaving 6 bases between the germline ends. Germline loops: CDR1 SNHLY, CDR2 FYNNEI. Specimen: PBMCs. V gene TRBV2 combines with J gene TRBJ2-3; no clear D. The sequence derives from a woman in her twenties or thirties in good health and CMV-seropositive. The CDR3 DNA reads as TGTGCCAGCAGGAGCGACACAGATACGCAGTATTTT. It encodes CASRSDTDTQYF.